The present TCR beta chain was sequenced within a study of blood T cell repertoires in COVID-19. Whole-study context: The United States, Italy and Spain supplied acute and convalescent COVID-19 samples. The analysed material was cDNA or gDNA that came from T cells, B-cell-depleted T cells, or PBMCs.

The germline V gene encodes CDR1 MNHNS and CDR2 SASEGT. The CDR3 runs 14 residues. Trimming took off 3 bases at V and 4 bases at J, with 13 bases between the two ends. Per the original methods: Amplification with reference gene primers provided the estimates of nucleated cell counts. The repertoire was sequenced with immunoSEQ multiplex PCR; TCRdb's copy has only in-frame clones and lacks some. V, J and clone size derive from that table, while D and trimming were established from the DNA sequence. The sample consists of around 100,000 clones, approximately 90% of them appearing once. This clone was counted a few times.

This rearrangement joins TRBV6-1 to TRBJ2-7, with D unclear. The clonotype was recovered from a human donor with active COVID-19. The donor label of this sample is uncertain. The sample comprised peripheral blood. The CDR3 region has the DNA TGTGCCAGCAGTGATCTGAGAGGTTCTTACGAGCAGTACTTC. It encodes CASSDLRGSYEQYF.